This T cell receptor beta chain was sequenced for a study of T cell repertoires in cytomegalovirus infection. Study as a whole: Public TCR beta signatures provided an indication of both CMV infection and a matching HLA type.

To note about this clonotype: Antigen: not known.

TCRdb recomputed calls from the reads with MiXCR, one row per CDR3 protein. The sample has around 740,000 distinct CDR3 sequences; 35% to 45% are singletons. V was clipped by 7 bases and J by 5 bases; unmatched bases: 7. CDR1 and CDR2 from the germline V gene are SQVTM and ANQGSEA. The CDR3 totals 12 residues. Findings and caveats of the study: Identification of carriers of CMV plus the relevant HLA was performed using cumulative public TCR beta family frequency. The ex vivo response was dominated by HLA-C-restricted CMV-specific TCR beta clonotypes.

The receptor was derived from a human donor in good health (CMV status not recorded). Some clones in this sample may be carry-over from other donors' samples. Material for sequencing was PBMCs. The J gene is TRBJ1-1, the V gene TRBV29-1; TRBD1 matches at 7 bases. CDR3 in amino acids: CSGSTGRTEAFF. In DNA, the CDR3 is TGCAGCGGATCGACAGGGAGGACTGAAGCTTTCTTT.